These 27 T cell receptor beta chains share one sample of origin, sequenced in a study of blood T cell repertoires in COVID-19. Using immunoSEQ multiplex PCR, the repertoire was profiled, and TCRdb retains in-frame clones only, with some absent. In the table there are over 95,000 clones, 65% to 85% of which are singletons. Sequencing used peripheral blood. Receptors were obtained from a man between 65 and 79 years old with active or convalescent COVID-19.

The chain carries TRBV5-1 and TRBJ2-5, with 7 bases aligning to TRBD2. The CDR3 is made up of 14 amino acids. Trimming at V came to 4 bases and at J to 2 bases, leaving 5 bases not matched to a gene. Germline-derived CDR1 and CDR2 are SGHRS and YFSETQ. Here the CDR3 reads CASSRGEGQETQYF. The CDR3 DNA is TGCGCCAGCAGCAGAGGGGAGGGGCAAGAGACCCAGTACTTC.

V gene TRBV15 combines with J gene TRBJ2-5, with 12 bases matching TRBD2. The CDR3 extends over 18 amino acids. In germline, CDR1 is LNHNV, CDR2 YYDKDF (reference sequence). V dropped 5 bases and J dropped 0; count of bases not matched to a gene: 10. This chain's CDR3 is CATSELAGGHNYQETQYF. The CDR3 DNA follows: TGTGCCACCAGCGAACTAGCGGGGGGCCATAATTACCAAGAGACCCAGTACTTC.

The rearrangement uses TRBV6-1 and TRBJ1-1; D possibly corresponds to TRBD1 (6 bases). V was pared by 4 bases and J by 4 bases, with 19 bases between. The length of the CDR3 is 16 residues. The germline CDR1 and CDR2 sequences are MNHNS and SASEGT. The DNA for the CDR3 is TGTGCCAGCAGTGCAAGACGGGACAACCGAGGCACTGAAGCTTTCTTT. As protein: CASSARRDNRGTEAFF.

The rearrangement links TRBV27 to TRBJ2-3; possibly TRBD2 for D (7 bases). Trimming pared 0 bases from V and 5 bases from J, leaving 15 bases between. In germline, CDR1 is MNHEY, CDR2 SMNVEV (reference sequence). This CDR3 has 16 residues. CDR3 bases: TGTGCCAGCAGTTTATCGATGGCGGGGGCCCTAGATACGCAGTATTTT. Translation gives CASSLSMAGALDTQYF.

This clone was seen only once. The CDR3 DNA sequence: TGTGCCAGCCAAAGGCGGAGGGGAAATGAAAAACTGTTTTTT. Amino acids: CASQRRRGNEKLFF. The chain uses TRBV28 and TRBJ1-4; D may be TRBD1 (5 bases). V dropped 8 bases and J dropped 5 bases, with 15 bases sitting between them. Germline lookup yields CDR1 MDHEN and CDR2 SYDVKM. CDR3 size: 14 residues.

The chain is built from TRBV9 and TRBJ2-7; weak D call: TRBD1 (5 bases). The germline V gene encodes CDR1 SGDLS and CDR2 YYNGEE. V was pared by 8 bases and J by 0 bases, with 18 bases between. The CDR3 is 15 residues long. CDR3 protein: CARIPQGVHSYEQYF. The CDR3, as DNA: TGTGCCAGAATCCCTCAGGGTGTACACTCCTACGAGCAGTACTTC. Combining the CDR3 with reference TRBV9 and TRBJ2-7 gives the whole variable domain DSGVTQTPKHLITATGQRVTLRCSPRSGDLSVYWYQQSLDQGLQFLIQYYNGEERAKGNILERFSAQQFPDLHSELNLSSLELGDSALYFCARIPQGVHSYEQYFGPGTRLTVT.

The gene calls are TRBV18 and TRBJ2-5, with a tentative D call TRBD1 (5 bases). The CDR3 consists of 13 residues. Trimming stripped 2 bases from V and 1 base from J, with 5 bases between. The germline V gene encodes CDR1 KGHSH and CDR2 LQKENI. CDR3 residues: CASSPGAQETQYF. The CDR3 coding sequence is TGTGCCAGCTCACCAGGGGCCCAAGAGACCCAGTACTTC. The full variable domain, completed using reference TRBV18 and TRBJ2-5, is NAGVMQNPRHLVRRRGQEARLRCSPMKGHSHVYWYRQLPEEGLKFMVYLQKENIIDESGMPKERFSAEFPKEGPSILRIQQVVRGDSAAYFCASSPGAQETQYFGPGTRLLVL.

This CDR3 is CASSPEGAQKNTQYF. Here the CDR3 DNA reads TGTGCCAGTAGTCCAGAGGGGGCCCAAAAAAATACGCAGTATTTT. The V call is TRBV19, the J call TRBJ2-3; 7 nucleotides align to TRBD1. The trim removed 5 bases at V and 7 bases at J, leaving 12 bases unmatched. Germline CDR1 and CDR2: LNHDA and SQIVND (reference sequence). This CDR3 is built from 15 residues.

V usage is TRBV4-1 and J usage is TRBJ1-1; 9 bases match TRBD1. CDR1 is MGHRA and CDR2 is YSYEKL in the germline V gene. The CDR3 contains 17 residues. V dropped 5 bases and J dropped 1; count of bases not matched to a gene: 11. This CDR3 reads CASSLQGAGIGNTEAFF. CDR3 nucleotides: TGCGCCAGCAGCTTACAGGGGGCTGGGATCGGGAACACTGAAGCTTTCTTT.

The CDR3 DNA follows: TGTGCCAGCAGTAGGGTGGGACAGGGCTATGGCTACACCTTC. Its protein product is CASSRVGQGYGYTF. The chain has TRBV6-5 and TRBJ1-2; TRBD1 matches 9 bases. V was clipped by 5 bases and J by 4 bases; unmatched bases: 5. CDR3 length equals 14 residues. Germline values: CDR1 MNHEY, CDR2 SVGAGI.

The chain joins TRBV12-3 or TRBV12-4 to TRBJ1-2, with D tentatively TRBD1 (6 bases). Trimming shortened V by 6 bases and J by 2 bases, and 10 bases separated the two germline ends. This CDR3 contains 13 residues. CDR3 loop: CASSRGGNYGYTF. As DNA, the CDR3 is TGTGCCAGCAGCAGGGGCGGCAACTATGGCTACACCTTC.

This chain uses TRBV15 with TRBJ1-5; no firm D call. This CDR3 spans 17 amino acids. Trimming took 1 base from V and 1 from J, leaving 14 bases between them. Germline V gives CDR1 LNHNV, CDR2 YYDKDF (reference sequence). Written as DNA, the CDR3 is TGTGCCACCAGCAGAGTCTTGGGGAGAGTGAGCAATCAGCCCCAGCATTTT. Its translation is CATSRVLGRVSNQPQHF.

This chain connects TRBV5-1 to TRBJ2-3; TRBD2 agrees at 12 bases. There are 16 residues in the CDR3. J was trimmed by 2 bases and V by 3 bases; bases with no gene match: 4. Germline V lookup: CDR1 SGHRS, CDR2 YFSETQ. The CDR3 reads CASSSGLAGFTDTQYF. The CDR3 DNA reads as TGCGCCAGCAGCTCAGGACTAGCGGGGTTCACAGATACGCAGTATTTT.

The chain uses TRBV5-1 and TRBJ2-5, with no clear D. Germline CDR1 reads SGHRS; CDR2 reads YFSETQ. The CDR3 sequence is 13 residues long. The V gene lost 7 bases and the J gene lost 6 bases, with 16 bases spanning the gap. The CDR3 region has the DNA TGCGCCAGCGATCCTAAACAGAAGCAGACCCAGTACTTC. Residues: CASDPKQKQTQYF.

The V call is TRBV7-6, the J call TRBJ2-7, with a possible D match to TRBD2 (5 bases). CDR1 SGHVS and CDR2 FNYEAQ come from the germline V gene. V shed 5 bases and J shed 1 base, with 18 bases lying between them. The CDR3 covers 16 residues. The CDR3 here is CASSRGSGLGSYEQYF. As DNA, the CDR3 is TGTGCCAGCAGCCGCGGGTCGGGGTTGGGGTCCTACGAGCAGTACTTC.

The count of this clone is one. V is TRBV7-8 and J is TRBJ1-2; D unclear. This CDR3 comprises 13 residues. From germline, CDR1 is SGHVS and CDR2 FQNEAQ. V lost 6 bases and J 2 bases, leaving 10 bases between the germline ends. The CDR3 DNA follows: TGTGCCAGCAGTCCAGGTCGGAACTATGGCTACACCTTC. Amino acid sequence: CASSPGRNYGYTF.

The chain has TRBV5-4 and TRBJ1-1, with D perhaps TRBD1 (6 bases). This CDR3 is built from 14 residues. In germline, CDR1 is SGHNT, CDR2 YYREEE (reference sequence). Between the trimmed V and J ends, which lost 3 bases and 7 bases, there was a span of 16 bases. The CDR3 nucleotides read TGTGCCAGCAGCTCCGACGACAGGAATTTTGAAGCTTTCTTT. It codes for CASSSDDRNFEAFF.

This chain uses TRBV5-1 with TRBJ2-5, with D possibly matching TRBD2 (7 bases). The V end was cut by 4 bases, the J end by 5 bases, with 24 bases between. Germline V gives CDR1 SGHRS, CDR2 YFSETQ. The CDR3 totals 17 residues. The CDR3 loop is CASSPGGLTSAWETQYF. For the CDR3, the DNA is TGCGCCAGCAGCCCGGGGGGCCTTACTTCGGCGTGGGAGACCCAGTACTTC.

The chain carries TRBV3-1 (or the pseudogene TRBV3-2) and TRBJ1-5; D is ambiguous. Looked up from germline, CDR1 is LGHDT and CDR2 is YNNKEL (reference sequence). The ends were cut back, 3 bases at V and 6 bases at J, with 9 bases in the middle. CDR3 length equals 13 residues. The CDR3 loop is CASSQRRSQPQHF. CDR3 in DNA: TGTGCCAGCAGCCAGAGAAGAAGTCAGCCCCAGCATTTT.

This clone has more than one count but fewer than ten. V is TRBV7-2 and J is TRBJ1-2; D possibly corresponds to TRBD1 (5 bases). Germline V gene data show CDR1 as SGHTA and CDR2 as FQGNSA. The CDR3 is 15 amino acids. V was trimmed by 4 bases and J by 0 bases, leaving 12 bases between them. CDR3 nucleotide sequence: TGTGCCAGCAGCTCAAGACAGCAAGCTAACTATGGCTACACCTTC. It yields the protein CASSSRQQANYGYTF.

The chain has TRBV5-1 and TRBJ2-7, with D possibly TRBD2 on 6 matching bases. Deletions cut 3 bases from V and 3 bases from J, with 7 bases between. CDR1 is SGHRS and CDR2 is YFSETQ in the germline V gene. The length of the CDR3 is 12 residues. CDR3 amino acids: CASSSGLYEQYF. The DNA of the CDR3 is TGCGCCAGCAGCTCGGGACTCTACGAGCAGTACTTC. The full variable domain, its missing parts supplied by reference TRBV5-1 and TRBJ2-7, is KAGVTQTPRYLIKTRGQQVTLSCSPISGHRSVSWYQQTPGQGLQFLFEYFSETQRNKGNFPGRFSGRQFSNSRSEMNVSTLELGDSALYLCASSSGLYEQYFGPGTRLTVT.

V and J are TRBV5-4 and TRBJ2-3; D possibly corresponds to TRBD2 (6 bases). From germline, CDR1 is SGHNT and CDR2 YYREEE (reference sequence). Trimming left V 1 base short and J 6 bases short, with 9 bases between. This CDR3 has 13 amino acids. This CDR3 reads CASSLQSGDTQYF. CDR3 in DNA: TGTGCCAGCAGCTTGCAGAGCGGGGATACGCAGTATTTT.

The chain couples TRBV5-6 to TRBJ2-7; 10 nucleotides align to TRBD1. From germline, CDR1 is SGHDT and CDR2 YYEEEE. The V gene end was trimmed by 4 bases and the J gene end by 7 bases; junction bases not matched to a gene: 11. The CDR3 length is 15 residues. The CDR3 DNA is TGTGCCAGCAGCCCCTGGGACAGGGGTTCGGGGGAGCAGTACTTC. Its translation: CASSPWDRGSGEQYF.

The chain is built from TRBV6-1 and TRBJ2-1; 7 bases are shared with TRBD1. CDR1 and CDR2 from the germline V gene are MNHNS and SASEGT. The V gene end was trimmed by 6 bases and the J gene end by 2 bases; junction bases not matched to a gene: 7. The CDR3 is made up of 15 amino acids. The CDR3 here is CASRTGTVAYNEQFF. The CDR3 DNA reads TGTGCCAGCAGGACCGGGACAGTTGCCTACAATGAGCAGTTCTTC.

J is TRBJ2-1 and V is TRBV5-8, with D perhaps matching TRBD2 (6 bases). CDR1 and CDR2 from the germline V gene are SGHTS and YDEGEE. V was shortened by 6 bases and J by 8 bases, with 24 bases between the two germline ends. This CDR3 has 16 residues. The CDR3 nucleotides are TGTGCCAGCACCCGTGGCACGGGGGTCGGCTTAGATGAGCAGTTCTTC. Amino acids: CASTRGTGVGLDEQFF.

This chain links TRBV29-1 with TRBJ2-5; D perhaps matches TRBD2 (5 bases). The CDR3 consists of 11 residues. V gave up 2 bases and J gave up 7 bases, with 8 bases separating them. CDR1 is SQVTM, CDR2 ANQGSEA, per germline. CDR3 in amino acids: CSVEKGGTQYF. In DNA form, the CDR3 reads TGCAGCGTTGAAAAAGGAGGGACCCAGTACTTC.

CDR3 region: CASSRTGTGQPQHF. The CDR3 region has the DNA TGTGCCAGCAGCCGGACAGGGACGGGTCAGCCCCAGCATTTT. This rearrangement joins TRBV7-8 to TRBJ1-5; 8 bases align to TRBD1. The V and J ends lost 5 bases and 6 bases, in that order; junction bases with no gene match: 6. The CDR3 runs 14 residues. CDR1 and CDR2 (germline): SGHVS, FQNEAQ.